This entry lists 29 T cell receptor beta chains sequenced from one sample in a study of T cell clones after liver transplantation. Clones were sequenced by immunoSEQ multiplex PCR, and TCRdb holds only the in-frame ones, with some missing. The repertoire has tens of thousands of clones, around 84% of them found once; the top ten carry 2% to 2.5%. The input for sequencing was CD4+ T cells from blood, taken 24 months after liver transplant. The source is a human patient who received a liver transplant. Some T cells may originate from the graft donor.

The DNA of the CDR3 is TGTGCCAGCTCACCTCTAAGGACAGGGGGTTTTACAGATACGCAGTATTTT. Translation gives CASSPLRTGGFTDTQYF. This chain uses TRBV18 with TRBJ2-3, with 10 bases matching TRBD1. The CDR3 runs to 17 residues. The J segment lost 3 bases and the V segment lost 3 bases, leaving 9 bases of the junction unmatched. The germline V gene has CDR1 KGHSH and CDR2 LQKENI.

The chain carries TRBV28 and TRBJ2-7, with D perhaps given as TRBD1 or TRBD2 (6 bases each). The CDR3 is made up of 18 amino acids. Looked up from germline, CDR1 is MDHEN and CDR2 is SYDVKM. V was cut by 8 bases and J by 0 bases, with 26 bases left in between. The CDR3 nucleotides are TGTGCCAGCGCGTTGGGGGGCGGACGAGGCCTTAGCTCCTACGAGCAGTACTTC. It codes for CASALGGGRGLSSYEQYF.

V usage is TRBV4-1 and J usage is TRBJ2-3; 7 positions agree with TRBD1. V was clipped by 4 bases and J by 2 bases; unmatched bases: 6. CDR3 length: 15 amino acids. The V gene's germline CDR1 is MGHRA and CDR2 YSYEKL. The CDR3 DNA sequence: TGCGCCAGCAGCCTAGAGGGACAGTTCACAGATACGCAGTATTTT. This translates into CASSLEGQFTDTQYF.

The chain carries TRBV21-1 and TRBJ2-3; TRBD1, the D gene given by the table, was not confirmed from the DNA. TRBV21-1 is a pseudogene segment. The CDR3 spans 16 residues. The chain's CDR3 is CASSKRRDRAADTQYF. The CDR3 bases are TGTGCCAGCAGCAAAAGGAGGGACAGGGCCGCAGATACGCAGTATTTT.

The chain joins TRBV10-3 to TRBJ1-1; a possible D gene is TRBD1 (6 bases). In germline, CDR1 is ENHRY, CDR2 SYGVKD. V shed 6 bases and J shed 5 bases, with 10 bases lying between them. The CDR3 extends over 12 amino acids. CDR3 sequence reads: CAIRDRTTEAFF. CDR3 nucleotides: TGTGCCATCAGGGACAGAACTACTGAAGCTTTCTTT.

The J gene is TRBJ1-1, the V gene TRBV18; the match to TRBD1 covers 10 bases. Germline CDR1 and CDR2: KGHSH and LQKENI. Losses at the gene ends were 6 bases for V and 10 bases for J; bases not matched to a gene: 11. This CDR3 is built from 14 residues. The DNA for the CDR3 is TGTGCCAGCTCCCCGGACAGGGGGTCGGGGGGAGCTTTCTTT. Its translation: CASSPDRGSGGAFF.

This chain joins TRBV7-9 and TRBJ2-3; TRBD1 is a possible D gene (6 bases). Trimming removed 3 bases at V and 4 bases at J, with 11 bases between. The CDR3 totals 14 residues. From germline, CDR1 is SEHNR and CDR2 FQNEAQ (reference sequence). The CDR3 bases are TGTGCCAGCAGCTTCAGGGGTACGGCAGATACGCAGTATTTT. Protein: CASSFRGTADTQYF.

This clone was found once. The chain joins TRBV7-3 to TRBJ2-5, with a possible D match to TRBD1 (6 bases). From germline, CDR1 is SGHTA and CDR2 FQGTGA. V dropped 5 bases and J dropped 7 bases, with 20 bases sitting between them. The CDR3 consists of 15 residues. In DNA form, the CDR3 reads TGTGCCAGCAGCCTCGAGGACAGCCGTTCTGGGACCCAGTACTTC. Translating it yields CASSLEDSRSGTQYF.

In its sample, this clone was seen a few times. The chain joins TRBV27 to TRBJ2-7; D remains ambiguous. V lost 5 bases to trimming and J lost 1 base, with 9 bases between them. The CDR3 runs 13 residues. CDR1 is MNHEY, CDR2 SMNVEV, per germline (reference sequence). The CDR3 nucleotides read TGTGCCAGCAGTCTCCCCGGGTCCTACGAGCAGTACTTC. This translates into CASSLPGSYEQYF.

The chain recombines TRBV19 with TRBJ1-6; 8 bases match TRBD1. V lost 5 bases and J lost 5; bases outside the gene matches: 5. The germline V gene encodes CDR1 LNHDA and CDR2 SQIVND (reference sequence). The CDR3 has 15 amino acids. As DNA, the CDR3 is TGTGCCAGTAGTCCTCTGGACAGGGATAATTCACCCCTCCACTTT. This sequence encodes CASSPLDRDNSPLHF.

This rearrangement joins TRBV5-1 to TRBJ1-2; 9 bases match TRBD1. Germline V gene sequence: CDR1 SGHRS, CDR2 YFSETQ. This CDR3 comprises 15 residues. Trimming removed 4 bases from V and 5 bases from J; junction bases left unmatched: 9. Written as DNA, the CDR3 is TGCGCCAGCAGCCCTCGGACAGGGGACGGATATGGCTACACCTTC. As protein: CASSPRTGDGYGYTF.

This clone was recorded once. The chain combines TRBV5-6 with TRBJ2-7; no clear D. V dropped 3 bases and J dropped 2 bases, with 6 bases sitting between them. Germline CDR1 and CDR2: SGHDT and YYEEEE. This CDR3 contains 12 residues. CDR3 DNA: TGTGCCAGCAGCTCCCGGGCCTACGAGCAGTACTTC. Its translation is CASSSRAYEQYF.

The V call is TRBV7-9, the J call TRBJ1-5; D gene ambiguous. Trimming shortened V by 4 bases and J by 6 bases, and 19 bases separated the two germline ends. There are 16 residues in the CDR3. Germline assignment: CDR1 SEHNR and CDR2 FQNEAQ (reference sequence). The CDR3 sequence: CASSSSRGDWGQPQHF. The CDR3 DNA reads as TGTGCCAGCAGCTCCTCACGAGGCGATTGGGGTCAGCCCCAGCATTTT.

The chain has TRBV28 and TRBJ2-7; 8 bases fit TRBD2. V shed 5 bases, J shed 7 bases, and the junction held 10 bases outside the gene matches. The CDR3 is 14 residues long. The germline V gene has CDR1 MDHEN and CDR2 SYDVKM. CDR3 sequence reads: CASSPRGLDMEQYF. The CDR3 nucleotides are TGTGCCAGCAGTCCTCGGGGACTAGACATGGAGCAGTACTTC. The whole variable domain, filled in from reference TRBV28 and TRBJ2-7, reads DVKVTQSSRYLVKRTGEKVFLECVQDMDHENMFWYRQDPGLGLRLIYFSYDVKMKEKGDIPEGYSVSREKKERFSLILESASTNQTSMYLCASSPRGLDMEQYFGPGTRLTVT.

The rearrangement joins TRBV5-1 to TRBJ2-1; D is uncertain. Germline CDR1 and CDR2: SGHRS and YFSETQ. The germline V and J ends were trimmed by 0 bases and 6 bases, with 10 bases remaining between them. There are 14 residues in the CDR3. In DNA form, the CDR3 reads TGCGCCAGCAGCTTGGAAGTCCAGATCAATGAGCAGTTCTTC. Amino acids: CASSLEVQINEQFF.

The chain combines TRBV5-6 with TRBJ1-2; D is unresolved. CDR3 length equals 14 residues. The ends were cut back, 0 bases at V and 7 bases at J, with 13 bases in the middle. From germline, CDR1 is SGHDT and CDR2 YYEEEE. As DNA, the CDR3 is TGTGCCAGCAGCTTGGGAAGGCGGAGCCCTGGCTACACCTTC. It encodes CASSLGRRSPGYTF.

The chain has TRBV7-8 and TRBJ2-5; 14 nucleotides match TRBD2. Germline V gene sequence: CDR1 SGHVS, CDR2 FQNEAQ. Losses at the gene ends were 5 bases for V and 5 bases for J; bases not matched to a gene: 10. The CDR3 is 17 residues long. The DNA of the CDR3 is TGTGCCAGCAGCCCGCCGGGACTAGCGGGAGTTCAGGAGACCCAGTACTTC. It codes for CASSPPGLAGVQETQYF.

This CDR3 reads CASRPGTTTYNEQFF. CDR3 bases: TGTGCCAGCAGACCCGGGACTACCACCTACAATGAGCAGTTCTTC. The chain recombines TRBV7-3 with TRBJ2-1, with 7 bases that match TRBD2. The CDR3 spans 15 residues. V was clipped by 6 bases and J by 2 bases; unmatched bases: 7. Germline V gene lookup returns CDR1 SGHTA and CDR2 FQGTGA.

CDR3 residues: CASSIQGGSTDTQYF. CDR3 DNA sequence: TGTGCCAGCAGCATACAGGGGGGTAGCACAGATACGCAGTATTTT. The V gene is TRBV7-3, the J gene TRBJ2-3; 8 bases fit TRBD1. The V segment lost 5 bases and the J segment 0 bases; nucleotides outside the gene matches: 4. The CDR3 is made up of 15 amino acids. Germline values: CDR1 SGHTA, CDR2 FQGTGA.

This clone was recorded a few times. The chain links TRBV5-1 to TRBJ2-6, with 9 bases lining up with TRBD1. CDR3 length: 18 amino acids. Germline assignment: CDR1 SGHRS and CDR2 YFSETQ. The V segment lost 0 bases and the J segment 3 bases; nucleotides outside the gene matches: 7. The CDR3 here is CASSLDGTGGGGANVLTF. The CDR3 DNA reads TGCGCCAGCAGCTTGGACGGAACAGGGGGCGGTGGGGCCAACGTCCTGACTTTC. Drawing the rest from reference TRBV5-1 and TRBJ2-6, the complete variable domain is KAGVTQTPRYLIKTRGQQVTLSCSPISGHRSVSWYQQTPGQGLQFLFEYFSETQRNKGNFPGRFSGRQFSNSRSEMNVSTLELGDSALYLCASSLDGTGGGGANVLTFGAGSRLTVL.

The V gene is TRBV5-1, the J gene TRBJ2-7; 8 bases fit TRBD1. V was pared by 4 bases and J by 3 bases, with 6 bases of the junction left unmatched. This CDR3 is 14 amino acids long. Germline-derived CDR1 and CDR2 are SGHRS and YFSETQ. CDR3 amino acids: CASSLNRGNYEQYF. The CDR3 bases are TGCGCCAGCAGCCTGAACAGGGGGAACTACGAGCAGTACTTC.

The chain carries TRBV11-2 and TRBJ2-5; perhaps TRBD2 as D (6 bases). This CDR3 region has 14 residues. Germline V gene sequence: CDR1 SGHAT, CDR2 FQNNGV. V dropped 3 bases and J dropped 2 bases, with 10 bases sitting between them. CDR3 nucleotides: TGTGCCAGCAGCTTGCTGACTAGGCAAGAGACCCAGTACTTC. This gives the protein CASSLLTRQETQYF.

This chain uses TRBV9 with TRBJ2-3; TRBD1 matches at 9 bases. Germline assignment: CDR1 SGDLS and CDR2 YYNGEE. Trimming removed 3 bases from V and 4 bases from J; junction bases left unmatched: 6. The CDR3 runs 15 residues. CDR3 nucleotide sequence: TGTGCCAGCAGCGCCCAGGGACAGGGCCCAGATACGCAGTATTTT. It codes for CASSAQGQGPDTQYF.

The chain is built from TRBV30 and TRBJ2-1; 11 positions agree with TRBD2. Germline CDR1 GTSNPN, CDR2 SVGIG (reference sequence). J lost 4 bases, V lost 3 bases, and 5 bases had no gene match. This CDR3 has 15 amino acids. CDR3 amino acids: CAWRRLAGGYNEQFF. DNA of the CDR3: TGTGCCTGGAGAAGGCTAGCGGGAGGTTACAATGAGCAGTTCTTC.

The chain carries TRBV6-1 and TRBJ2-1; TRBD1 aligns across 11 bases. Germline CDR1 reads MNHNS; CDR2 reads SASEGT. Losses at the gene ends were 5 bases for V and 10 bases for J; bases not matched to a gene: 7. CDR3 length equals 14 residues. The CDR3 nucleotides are TGTGCCAGCAGTATTGGACAGGGGGCGTCAGAGCAGTTCTTC. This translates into CASSIGQGASEQFF.

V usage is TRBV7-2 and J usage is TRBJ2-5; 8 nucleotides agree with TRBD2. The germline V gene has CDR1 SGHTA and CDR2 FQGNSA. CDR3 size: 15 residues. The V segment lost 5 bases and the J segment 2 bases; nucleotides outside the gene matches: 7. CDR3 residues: CASSLSRGGQETQYF. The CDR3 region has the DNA TGTGCCAGCAGCCTCTCTCGGGGGGGTCAAGAGACCCAGTACTTC.

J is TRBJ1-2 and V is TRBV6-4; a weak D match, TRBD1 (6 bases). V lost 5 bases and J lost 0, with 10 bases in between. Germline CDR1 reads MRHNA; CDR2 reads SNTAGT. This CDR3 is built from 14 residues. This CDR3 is CASSKDSSNYGYTF. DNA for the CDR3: TGTGCCAGCAGTAAGGACAGTTCTAACTATGGCTACACCTTC.

The DNA of the CDR3 is TGTGCCAGCAGGGCCAACGAGGATTCGGACACCATATATTTT. Protein: CASRANEDSDTIYF. The V gene is TRBV2, the J gene TRBJ1-3; D is unresolved. This CDR3 spans 14 amino acids. V dropped 6 bases and J dropped 8 bases, with 17 bases sitting between them. Germline lookup yields CDR1 SNHLY and CDR2 FYNNEI.

The CDR3 DNA is TGTGCCAGTCTCCCGGGGGGGAATCAGCCCCAGCATTTT. Protein sequence: CASLPGGNQPQHF. V is TRBV28 and J is TRBJ1-5; TRBD1 is a possible D gene (5 bases). The germline V gene encodes CDR1 MDHEN and CDR2 SYDVKM. V lost 9 bases and J lost 4, with 13 bases in between. The CDR3 consists of 13 residues.